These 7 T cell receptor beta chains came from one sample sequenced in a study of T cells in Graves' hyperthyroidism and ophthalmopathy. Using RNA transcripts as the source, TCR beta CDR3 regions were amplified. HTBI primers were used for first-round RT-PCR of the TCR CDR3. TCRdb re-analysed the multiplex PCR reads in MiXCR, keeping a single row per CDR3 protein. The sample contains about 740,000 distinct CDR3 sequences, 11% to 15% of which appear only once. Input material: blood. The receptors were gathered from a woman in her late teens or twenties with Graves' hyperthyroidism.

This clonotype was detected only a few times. Written as DNA, the CDR3 is TGTGCCAGCAGGCGGGGGAATTCCTACAATGAGCAGTTCTTC. Translation gives CASRRGNSYNEQFF. This chain connects TRBV6-2 or TRBV6-3 to TRBJ2-1, with 7 bases lining up with TRBD2. CDR1 and CDR2 (germline): MNHEY, SVGEGT. The junction had 3 bases not matched to a gene; V was cut back by 6 bases and J by 1 base. The CDR3 spans 14 residues.

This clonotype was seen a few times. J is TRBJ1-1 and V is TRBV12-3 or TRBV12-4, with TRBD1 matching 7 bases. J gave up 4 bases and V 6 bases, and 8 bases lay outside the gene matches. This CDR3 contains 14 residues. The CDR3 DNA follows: TGTGCCAGCAGAAAAGACAGGGCGGCCACTGAAGCTTTCTTT. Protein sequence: CASRKDRAATEAFF.

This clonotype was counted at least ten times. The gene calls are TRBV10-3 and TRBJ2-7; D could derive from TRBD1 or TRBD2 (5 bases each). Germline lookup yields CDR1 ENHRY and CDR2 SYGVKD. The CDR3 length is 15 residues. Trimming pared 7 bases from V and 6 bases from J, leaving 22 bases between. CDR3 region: CAINERGTSGGEQYF. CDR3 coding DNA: TGTGCCATCAACGAAAGGGGAACTAGTGGAGGCGAGCAGTACTTC.

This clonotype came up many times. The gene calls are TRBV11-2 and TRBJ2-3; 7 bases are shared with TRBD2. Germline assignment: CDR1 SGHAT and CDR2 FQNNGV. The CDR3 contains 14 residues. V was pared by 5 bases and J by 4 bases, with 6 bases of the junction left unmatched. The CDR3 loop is CASSILARADTQYF. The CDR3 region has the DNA TGTGCCAGCAGCATACTAGCGAGGGCAGATACGCAGTATTTT.

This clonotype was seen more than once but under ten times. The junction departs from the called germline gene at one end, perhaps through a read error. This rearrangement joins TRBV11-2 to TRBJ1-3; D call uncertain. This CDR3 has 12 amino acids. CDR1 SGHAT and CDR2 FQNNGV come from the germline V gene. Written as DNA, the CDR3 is TGTGCCAGCAGCCAAACCAAACAAGATATCCATTTT. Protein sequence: CASSQTKQDIHF. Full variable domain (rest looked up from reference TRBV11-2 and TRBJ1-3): EAGVAQSPRYKIIEKRQSVAFWCNPISGHATLYWYQQILGQGPKLLIQFQNNGVVDDSQLPKDRFSAERLKGVDSTLKIQPAKLEDSAVYLCASSQTKQDIHFGEGSWLTVV.

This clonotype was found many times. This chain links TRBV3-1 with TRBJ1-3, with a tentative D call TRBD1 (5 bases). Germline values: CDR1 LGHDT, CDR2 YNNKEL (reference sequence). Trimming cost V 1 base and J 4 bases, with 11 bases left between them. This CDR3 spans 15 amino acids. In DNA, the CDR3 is TGTGCCAGCAGCCAAGTCCGACAGAAGGGAAACACCATATATTTT. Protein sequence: CASSQVRQKGNTIYF.

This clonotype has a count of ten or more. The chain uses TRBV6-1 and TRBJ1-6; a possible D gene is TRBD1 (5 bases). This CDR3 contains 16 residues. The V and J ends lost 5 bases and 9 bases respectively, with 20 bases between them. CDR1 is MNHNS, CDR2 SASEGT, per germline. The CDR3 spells CASSNLTPGSGSPLHF. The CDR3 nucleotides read TGTGCCAGCAGTAACCTGACCCCAGGGTCGGGTTCACCCCTCCACTTT.